This passage covers 6 T cell receptor beta chains from one sample sequenced in a study of T-cell reconstitution after alpha-beta-depleted transplantation in children. Using unique molecular identifiers, the investigators prepared the TCRbeta library. TCRdb re-derived calls from the PCR reads in MiXCR, one entry per CDR3 protein. Of some 300,000 distinct CDR3 sequences listed, over 9% were seen once; the top ten hold about 8%. The sample here was PBMCs, taken before TCRalphabeta/CD19-depleted stem cell transplant. All receptors derive from a boy in the first two years of life with acute myeloid leukemia, due to receive a stem cell transplant.

This clonotype was counted many times. The genes are TRBV28 and TRBJ1-6; D is unresolved. Germline CDR1 MDHEN, CDR2 SYDVKM. The length of the CDR3 is 15 residues. The V gene lost 2 bases and the J gene lost 7 bases, with 12 bases spanning the gap. The CDR3 protein is CASSLNIGENSPLHF. CDR3 DNA: TGTGCCAGCAGTTTAAATATAGGAGAGAATTCACCCCTCCACTTT.

This clonotype came up many times. The chain carries TRBV28 and TRBJ2-1; D gene ambiguous. The CDR3 is 11 amino acids. Germline V gives CDR1 MDHEN, CDR2 SYDVKM. The V end lost 5 bases, the J end lost 6 bases, and 5 bases lay between the germline ends. CDR3 nucleotide sequence: TGTGCCAGCAGTCCCTCCAATGAGCAGTTCTTC. This codes for CASSPSNEQFF.

This rearrangement joins TRBV23-1 to TRBJ1-5, with 9 bases aligning to TRBD1. TRBV23-1 is classed as an ORF, of uncertain function. V trimming: 6 bases; J trimming: 6 bases; junction bases outside the gene matches: 3. The CDR3 loop spans 13 amino acids. Here the CDR3 DNA reads TGCGCCAGCAGGGGACAGGGAAGTCAGCCCCAGCATTTT. This encodes CASRGQGSQPQHF.

This clonotype was recorded at least ten times. The chain employs TRBV12-3 or TRBV12-4 and TRBJ2-5; D is undetermined. The CDR3 consists of 14 residues. Trimming took 7 bases from V and 1 from J, leaving 13 bases between them. Written as DNA, the CDR3 is TGTGCCAGCACCCCGGGTCCCTTCCAAGAGACCCAGTACTTC. This encodes CASTPGPFQETQYF.

This clonotype was recorded many times. The V and J genes are TRBV20-1 and TRBJ2-7; 9 bases line up with TRBD1. Per germline, CDR1 DFQATT and CDR2 SNEGSKA (reference sequence). The length of the CDR3 is 14 residues. V shed 2 bases and J 12 bases; nucleotides not matched to a gene: 14. The CDR3 region is CSARRGDRVDEGYF. The CDR3 bases are TGCAGTGCTAGAAGGGGGGACAGGGTGGATGAAGGGTACTTC.

This clonotype was counted at least ten times. This chain connects TRBV5-5 to TRBJ1-5, with a tentative D call TRBD1 (6 bases). V was pared by 5 bases and J by 6 bases, with 24 bases between. The CDR3 covers 17 residues. The germline CDR1 and CDR2 sequences are SGHKS and YYEKEE (reference sequence). Written as DNA, the CDR3 is TGTGCCAGCAGTCCAGGACCTACTAGCGGGGGCTTTCAGCCCCAGCATTTT. Translation gives CASSPGPTSGGFQPQHF.